A single sample is the source of the 12 T cell receptor beta chains below, sequenced in a study of naive and memory T cell subsets. The SP2 primer and nested alpha and beta constant region primers amplified ligated cDNA in four rounds. A single record per CDR3 protein comes from TCRdb applying MiXCR to the UMI-ligation and nested PCR reads. This table holds under 35,000 distinct CDR3 sequences, less than 8.5% found once. Described treatment: skin biopsy from PPD injection site in Mantoux-positive individual. TCR cDNA received a 3' ligated oligonucleotide that carried a UMI. The sequences come from skin, collected from a tuberculin skin test site. These receptors were obtained from an adult in good health.

This clonotype was observed many times. The chain recombines TRBV2 with TRBJ1-2; perhaps TRBD1 as D (6 bases). Trimming pared 4 bases from V and 0 bases from J, leaving 24 bases between. The CDR3 is 19 amino acids. The germline V gene has CDR1 SNHLY and CDR2 FYNNEI. CDR3 region: CASSGPAWGQEGTNYGYTF. The DNA of the CDR3 is TGTGCCAGCAGTGGACCTGCGTGGGGGCAGGAGGGTACTAACTATGGCTACACCTTC.

There are many counts of this clonotype. This chain joins TRBV15 and TRBJ2-2; D not resolved. V lost 6 bases and J 0 bases, leaving 2 bases between the germline ends. Germline CDR1 is LNHNV and CDR2 is YYDKDF (reference sequence). The CDR3 has 12 residues. As DNA, the CDR3 is TGTGCCACCAGTACGAACACCGGGGAGCTGTTTTTT. Translation gives CATSTNTGELFF.

This clonotype was found a few times. V is TRBV12-3 or TRBV12-4 and J is TRBJ2-5; 7 bases match TRBD2. J gave up 4 bases and V 6 bases, and 14 bases lay outside the gene matches. This CDR3 contains 16 residues. The CDR3 here is CASSQEGGMGGETQYF. For the CDR3, the DNA is TGTGCCAGCAGCCAGGAGGGAGGGATGGGGGGAGAGACCCAGTACTTC.

Many counts were recorded for this clonotype. V and J are TRBV28 and TRBJ2-3; D not resolved. Germline CDR1 MDHEN, CDR2 SYDVKM. V lost 5 bases, J lost 10 bases, and 22 bases lay in between. The CDR3 loop spans 15 amino acids. CDR3 in DNA: TGTGCCAGCAGTCCCCCGAAGGTTGGGCCCCAACCGCAGTATTTT. The encoded protein is CASSPPKVGPQPQYF. The full variable domain, completed using reference TRBV28 and TRBJ2-3, is DVKVTQSSRYLVKRTGEKVFLECVQDMDHENMFWYRQDPGLGLRLIYFSYDVKMKEKGDIPEGYSVSREKKERFSLILESASTNQTSMYLCASSPPKVGPQPQYFGPGTRLTVL.

In this sample, this clonotype is medium-sized. This chain uses TRBV29-1 with TRBJ2-3; the match to TRBD2 covers 10 bases. CDR3 length: 14 amino acids. The J segment lost 4 bases and the V segment lost 6 bases, leaving 7 bases of the junction unmatched. The V gene's germline CDR1 is SQVTM and CDR2 ANQGSEA. In nucleotides, the CDR3 is TGCAGCGTCTGGAGCGGGGGGGCTGCAGATACGCAGTATTTT. Its translation: CSVWSGGAADTQYF.

This clonotype has a handful of counts. It is unclear where the CDR3 begins or ends on the DNA, so no DNA is shown, and the CDR3 is as TCRdb lists it. V and J are TRBV3-1 and TRBJ1-2; the table gives TRBD1 as D, unverified against the DNA. The germline gives CDR1 LGHDT, CDR2 YNNKEL (reference sequence). The CDR3 has 16 residues if both end residues are counted. The CDR3 sequence: CASSQVGQGNRDGDTF.

The V and J genes are TRBV7-9 and TRBJ1-1; no reliable D call. Germline CDR1 and CDR2: SEHNR and FQNEAQ (reference sequence). The CDR3 length is 12 residues. Trimming took off 3 bases at V and 8 bases at J, with 10 bases between the two ends. The CDR3 DNA sequence: TGTGCCAGCAGCTTGTTTCCGAGAGAAGCTTTCTTT. Residues: CASSLFPREAFF.

This clonotype was picked up many times. The chain combines TRBV5-1 with TRBJ2-5; D possibly corresponds to TRBD2 (6 bases). The CDR3 covers 13 residues. V was clipped by 5 bases and J by 8 bases, with 16 bases between them. Per germline, CDR1 SGHRS and CDR2 YFSETQ. CDR3 nucleotides: TGCGCCAGCAGTCGGGACTCCGGGGGAACCCAGTACTTC. Translation: CASSRDSGGTQYF.

This clonotype has ten or more counts. The chain joins TRBV11-3 to TRBJ2-1; 15 nucleotides align to TRBD2. The CDR3 loop spans 16 amino acids. Trimming cost V 5 bases and J 9 bases; bases outside gene matches: 8. From germline, CDR1 is SGHNT and CDR2 YENEEA. CDR3 region: CASSLWTSGGGGEQFF. The CDR3 DNA reads TGTGCCAGCAGCCTTTGGACTAGCGGGGGGGGGGGTGAGCAGTTCTTC. Full variable domain (missing parts from reference TRBV11-3 and TRBJ2-1): EAGVVQSPRYKIIEKKQPVAFWCNPISGHNTLYWYLQNLGQGPELLIRYENEEAVDDSQLPKDRFSAERLKGVDSTLKIQPAELGDSAVYLCASSLWTSGGGGEQFFGPGTRLTVL.

This clonotype was observed many times. The V gene is TRBV13, the J gene TRBJ2-5; 7 bases line up with TRBD1. Germline CDR1 is PRHDT and CDR2 is FYEKMQ (reference sequence). V dropped 5 bases and J dropped 1; count of bases not matched to a gene: 4. CDR3 size: 14 residues. The CDR3 protein is CASSPRTGQETQYF. Here the CDR3 DNA reads TGTGCCAGCAGCCCCAGGACAGGCCAAGAGACCCAGTACTTC.

This clonotype was recorded at least ten times. This chain connects TRBV2 to TRBJ2-3; 8 bases agree with TRBD2. Losses at the gene ends were 8 bases for V and 7 bases for J; bases not matched to a gene: 5. Germline loops: CDR1 SNHLY, CDR2 FYNNEI. The CDR3 length is 12 residues. DNA for the CDR3: TGTGCCAGCTGGTTAGCGGGGAATACGCAGTATTTT. Translating gives CASWLAGNTQYF.

In this sample, this clonotype turned up a few times. The chain links TRBV12-3 or TRBV12-4 to TRBJ1-5, with D unclear. With 8 bases removed from V and 4 bases from J, the gap between germline ends came to 15 bases. CDR3 length: 14 amino acids. CDR3 DNA sequence: TGTGCCAGCTCCTGGGCCAGTGGAAATCAGCCCCAGCATTTT. As protein: CASSWASGNQPQHF.